These 27 T cell receptor beta chains were all obtained from the same sample, sequenced in a study of cytotoxic CD8 clonotypes in ibrutinib-treated CLL. Profiling relied on immunoSEQ multiplex PCR, and the TCRdb table lists in-frame clones only, not all of them. The sample includes approximately 280,000 clones, approximately 76% of them seen just once. The material was PBMCs, obtained at disease progression, from a patient treated with ibrutinib. The receptor set was obtained from a human donor with chronic lymphocytic leukemia.

This rearrangement joins TRBV2 to TRBJ2-7; no reliable D call. V was cut by 8 bases and J by 3 bases, with 11 bases left in between. CDR3 length: 12 amino acids. Germline CDR1 reads SNHLY; CDR2 reads FYNNEI. In DNA, the CDR3 is TGTGCCAGCGCCATCGGGCTCTACGAGCAGTACTTC. It specifies CASAIGLYEQYF.

The chain recombines TRBV9 with TRBJ2-7; perhaps TRBD2 as D (6 bases). This CDR3 has 14 residues. In germline, CDR1 is SGDLS, CDR2 YYNGEE. V dropped 5 bases and J dropped 1 base, with 13 bases sitting between them. CDR3 region: CASSRTTQSYEQYF. The CDR3 nucleotides are TGTGCCAGCAGTAGGACTACCCAGTCCTACGAGCAGTACTTC. Drawing the rest from reference TRBV9 and TRBJ2-7, the complete variable domain is DSGVTQTPKHLITATGQRVTLRCSPRSGDLSVYWYQQSLDQGLQFLIQYYNGEERAKGNILERFSAQQFPDLHSELNLSSLELGDSALYFCASSRTTQSYEQYFGPGTRLTVT.

V gene TRBV10-3 combines with J gene TRBJ2-6; 10 nucleotides line up with TRBD2. Germline V gene lookup returns CDR1 ENHRY and CDR2 SYGVKD. There are 19 residues in the CDR3. V dropped 0 bases and J dropped 3; count of bases not matched to a gene: 8. In DNA form, the CDR3 reads TGTGCCATCAGTGAGTCGTGGGTAGCGGGAGGAGTTGGGGCCAACGTCCTGACTTTC. This translates into CAISESWVAGGVGANVLTF.

The chain combines TRBV6-1 with TRBJ1-1, with 8 positions matching TRBD1. There are 11 residues in the CDR3. The V gene end was trimmed by 3 bases and the J gene end by 11 bases; junction bases not matched to a gene: 2. Germline CDR1 MNHNS, CDR2 SASEGT. The CDR3 is CASSETGVAFF. CDR3 DNA sequence: TGTGCCAGCAGTGAGACAGGGGTGGCTTTCTTT.

V is TRBV10-3 and J is TRBJ2-3, with 12 bases matching TRBD2. This CDR3 is 16 amino acids long. V trimming: 7 bases; J trimming: 3 bases; junction bases outside the gene matches: 8. CDR1 and CDR2 (germline): ENHRY, SYGVKD. CDR3 in DNA: TGTGCCATCAATCAACAGCTAGCGGGGGGGACAGATACGCAGTATTTT. Its translation is CAINQQLAGGTDTQYF.

This clone was counted a single time. The rearrangement joins TRBV10-3 to TRBJ1-4; 7 bases align to TRBD1. V was clipped by 6 bases and J by 8 bases; unmatched bases: 6. The CDR3 covers 13 residues. Per the germline V gene, CDR1 is ENHRY and CDR2 is SYGVKD. The CDR3 nucleotides read TGTGCCATCAGCCCAGGGGGAGGCGAAAAACTGTTTTTT. Translating it yields CAISPGGGEKLFF.

This clone occurred once. CDR3 in amino acids: CATSRPTGLVAGELFF. The CDR3 nucleotides are TGTGCCACCAGCAGACCGACAGGCCTCGTCGCCGGGGAGCTGTTTTTT. The chain recombines TRBV15 with TRBJ2-2, with a weak D call TRBD1 (6 bases). The CDR3 covers 16 residues. The V and J ends lost 2 bases and 6 bases respectively, with 16 bases between them. Germline lookup yields CDR1 LNHNV and CDR2 YYDKDF (reference sequence).

On this clone itself: One end of the junction is discordant with germline, which a read error may explain. The chain uses TRBV2 and TRBJ1-2, with 7 bases lining up with TRBD1. Germline CDR1 is SNHLY and CDR2 is FYNNEI. The CDR3 sequence is 18 residues long. For the CDR3, the DNA is TGTGCCAGCAGAGAAGGAGGGGGCTGGTATCCTCCCCCCTATGGCTACACCTTC. Amino acid sequence: CASREGGGWYPPPYGYTF.

V gene TRBV6-6 combines with J gene TRBJ2-3; no firm D call. The length of the CDR3 is 13 residues. In germline, CDR1 is MNHNY, CDR2 SVGAGI (reference sequence). Trimming removed 5 bases from V and 2 bases from J, with 8 bases in between. In DNA, the CDR3 is TGTGCCAGCAGTACTAAACCCACAGATACGCAGTATTTT. As protein: CASSTKPTDTQYF.

This clone was recorded only once. This chain uses TRBV5-1 with TRBJ2-7; 11 positions agree with TRBD1. V shed 1 base and J 5 bases; nucleotides not matched to a gene: 5. The CDR3 is made up of 15 amino acids. CDR1 is SGHRS and CDR2 is YFSETQ in the germline V gene. CDR3 DNA sequence: TGCGCCAGCAGCTTGTTGAGGACAGGGGGCCACGAGCAGTACTTC. As protein: CASSLLRTGGHEQYF.

This clone was observed a few times. CDR3 coding DNA: TGTGCCAGCCTAGGCGGGAACACTGAAGCTTTCTTT. Its translation: CASLGGNTEAFF. The chain employs TRBV28 and TRBJ1-1; D call uncertain. The CDR3 is made up of 12 amino acids. The germline V gene encodes CDR1 MDHEN and CDR2 SYDVKM. The V end was cut by 8 bases, the J end by 1 base, with 8 bases between.

The V gene is TRBV2, the J gene TRBJ2-3; D unclear. The CDR3 extends over 15 amino acids. The germline V and J ends were trimmed by 0 bases and 1 base, with 8 bases remaining between them. Germline CDR1 SNHLY, CDR2 FYNNEI. CDR3 residues: CASSEARTRTDTQYF. The DNA of the CDR3 is TGTGCCAGCAGTGAAGCGAGGACCCGCACAGATACGCAGTATTTT.

This clone was seen a single time. V is TRBV29-1 and J is TRBJ1-2; D gene ambiguous. Trimming stripped 6 bases from V and 0 bases from J, with 11 bases between. In germline, CDR1 is SQVTM, CDR2 ANQGSEA. CDR3 length: 13 amino acids. The CDR3 loop reads CSVTDGANYGYTF. The CDR3 bases are TGCAGCGTCACGGACGGAGCTAACTATGGCTACACCTTC.

This chain links TRBV7-6 with TRBJ2-5; D call uncertain. V lost 1 base to trimming and J lost 5 bases, with 14 bases between them. Germline loops: CDR1 SGHVS, CDR2 FNYEAQ. The CDR3 loop spans 15 amino acids. DNA for the CDR3: TGTGCCAGCAGCTTAGGGCCACAAAAAGGGGAGACCCAGTACTTC. This translates into CASSLGPQKGETQYF.

This chain joins TRBV5-1 and TRBJ2-5; TRBD1 matches 7 bases. V lost 4 bases to trimming and J lost 5 bases; unmatched junction nucleotides: 8. Germline V CDR1 and CDR2: SGHRS, YFSETQ. CDR3 length: 14 residues. In nucleotides, the CDR3 is TGCGCCAGCAGCGCCGGGACAGTGGGTGAGACCCAGTACTTC. Its protein is CASSAGTVGETQYF.

The rearrangement links TRBV15 to TRBJ2-1; 8 bases align to TRBD1. Germline CDR1 is LNHNV and CDR2 is YYDKDF (reference sequence). The CDR3 is 15 amino acids. The V gene end was trimmed by 5 bases and the J gene end by 0 bases; junction bases not matched to a gene: 3. CDR3 sequence reads: CATSPDRGSYNEQFF. The CDR3 DNA is TGTGCCACCAGCCCCGACAGGGGCTCCTACAATGAGCAGTTCTTC.

This clone was detected only a few times. This chain uses TRBV6-1 with TRBJ2-5, with D maybe TRBD1 (6 bases). CDR3 size: 12 residues. The V gene's germline CDR1 is MNHNS and CDR2 SASEGT. Trimming removed 4 bases from V and 5 bases from J, with 8 bases in between. The CDR3 sequence is CASSGTGETQYF. The CDR3 nucleotides read TGTGCCAGCAGTGGAACAGGGGAGACCCAGTACTTC.

V usage is TRBV7-2 and J usage is TRBJ2-7; 11 bases match TRBD2. The trim removed 4 bases at V and 6 bases at J, leaving 5 bases unmatched. Germline CDR1 and CDR2: SGHTA and FQGNSA. The CDR3 has 14 residues. The CDR3 coding sequence is TGTGCCAGCAGCTATAGCGGGAGGGTCCCCGAGCAGTACTTC. Protein product: CASSYSGRVPEQYF.

This chain links TRBV5-1 with TRBJ2-7; no firm D call. With 0 bases removed from V and 0 bases from J, the gap between germline ends came to 10 bases. This CDR3 contains 15 residues. Germline V gene lookup returns CDR1 SGHRS and CDR2 YFSETQ. CDR3 region: CASSLATIYSYEQYF. In nucleotides, the CDR3 is TGCGCCAGCAGCTTGGCTACCATCTACTCCTACGAGCAGTACTTC. The full variable domain, its missing parts supplied by reference TRBV5-1 and TRBJ2-7, is KAGVTQTPRYLIKTRGQQVTLSCSPISGHRSVSWYQQTPGQGLQFLFEYFSETQRNKGNFPGRFSGRQFSNSRSEMNVSTLELGDSALYLCASSLATIYSYEQYFGPGTRLTVT.

The chain carries TRBV7-9 and TRBJ1-1, with 8 bases fitting TRBD1. V lost 3 bases and J lost 0; bases outside the gene matches: 9. Germline-derived CDR1 and CDR2 are SEHNR and FQNEAQ (reference sequence). There are 17 residues in the CDR3. CDR3 nucleotides: TGTGCCAGCAGCTTCGCCGGGACAGGATTCATGAACACTGAAGCTTTCTTT. Its translation is CASSFAGTGFMNTEAFF.

The rearrangement uses TRBV7-9 and TRBJ1-2; tentative D call: TRBD1 (5 bases). V lost 4 bases and J 8 bases, leaving 14 bases between the germline ends. Germline-derived CDR1 and CDR2 are SEHNR and FQNEAQ (reference sequence). The CDR3 loop spans 13 amino acids. CDR3 bases: TGTGCCAGCAGCTCCCGACAGTCGTTAGGCTACACCTTC. This translates into CASSSRQSLGYTF.

The chain employs TRBV4-3 and TRBJ2-7; no firm D call. The V end was cut by 0 bases, the J end by 4 bases, with 16 bases between. This CDR3 comprises 16 residues. CDR1 is LGHNA, CDR2 YSLEER, per germline. The CDR3 loop is CASSQDRSRPIYEQYF. The DNA for the CDR3 is TGCGCCAGCAGCCAAGATCGGTCGAGGCCCATATACGAGCAGTACTTC.

In this sample, this clone turned up a few times. The CDR3 region has the DNA TGTGCCAGCAGATCAGCGGGAGGGACCTACGAGCAGTACTTC. Translating it yields CASRSAGGTYEQYF. V is TRBV2 and J is TRBJ2-7, with 10 bases fitting TRBD2. The CDR3 has 14 residues. The V and J ends lost 6 bases and 2 bases, in that order; junction bases with no gene match: 4. Looked up from germline, CDR1 is SNHLY and CDR2 is FYNNEI.

This clone came up a few times. J is TRBJ1-5 and V is TRBV27; D is ambiguous. This CDR3 region has 16 residues. The V end was cut by 8 bases, the J end by 2 bases, with 19 bases between. The V gene's germline CDR1 is MNHEY and CDR2 SMNVEV (reference sequence). CDR3 region: CASQITWAGGNQPQHF. CDR3 bases: TGTGCCAGCCAAATCACTTGGGCCGGGGGCAATCAGCCCCAGCATTTT.

In nucleotides, the CDR3 is TGTGCCAGCAGTGGCACACGGGATACGCAGTATTTT. Translation gives CASSGTRDTQYF. The chain carries TRBV28 and TRBJ2-3; D unclear. The germline V gene encodes CDR1 MDHEN and CDR2 SYDVKM. The CDR3 is 12 amino acids. V gave up 5 bases and J gave up 6 bases, with 9 bases separating them.

V and J are TRBV2 and TRBJ2-7; 12 bases match TRBD2. The CDR3 extends over 15 amino acids. The germline V gene encodes CDR1 SNHLY and CDR2 FYNNEI. J was trimmed by 5 bases and V by 7 bases; bases with no gene match: 9. CDR3 DNA: TGTGCCAGCATAGTGACTAGCGGGAGATTCCACGAGCAGTACTTC. Residues: CASIVTSGRFHEQYF.

The chain has TRBV28 and TRBJ2-1, with D possibly being TRBD2 (6 bases). Germline values: CDR1 MDHEN, CDR2 SYDVKM. This CDR3 comprises 11 residues. Trimming stripped 6 bases from V and 9 bases from J, with 9 bases between. The CDR3: CASRLEGEQFF. The CDR3 bases are TGTGCCAGCAGGCTGGAGGGTGAGCAGTTCTTC.